The 8 T cell receptor beta chains in this list originate from one sample, sequenced in a study of T cell repertoires in ileal Crohn's disease. The method was immunoSEQ multiplex PCR; TCRdb's version includes in-frame clones alone and lacks a portion of them. The sample lists roughly 16,000 clones; around 70% were seen once. Time point described: neoterminal ileum biopsy at postoperative endoscopy, about 6 months after surgery. The sample comprised ileal tissue. Receptors were obtained from an adult with Crohn's disease.

The rearrangement joins TRBV11-2 to TRBJ1-2; TRBD1 aligns across 10 bases. Trimming at V came to 5 bases and at J to 0 bases, leaving 15 bases not matched to a gene. There are 19 residues in the CDR3. The germline V gene has CDR1 SGHAT and CDR2 FQNNGV. The CDR3 loop reads CASSLLAGTGVSSNYGYTF. The CDR3 coding sequence is TGTGCCAGCAGCCTTTTAGCAGGGACAGGGGTCTCTTCTAACTATGGCTACACCTTC.

This chain joins TRBV4-1 and TRBJ2-1; 9 bases agree with TRBD2. CDR1 is MGHRA, CDR2 YSYEKL, per germline. The CDR3 runs 17 residues. V shed 0 bases, J shed 7 bases, and the junction held 10 bases outside the gene matches. The CDR3 loop reads CASSQDLAGGPLNEQFF. As DNA, the CDR3 is TGCGCCAGCAGCCAAGACCTGGCGGGGGGGCCACTGAATGAGCAGTTCTTC.

J is TRBJ1-1 and V is TRBV5-4; tentatively, D is TRBD1 (5 bases). The CDR3 loop spans 14 amino acids. Germline V lookup: CDR1 SGHNT, CDR2 YYREEE (reference sequence). With 4 bases removed from V and 5 bases from J, the gap between germline ends came to 15 bases. CDR3 in amino acids: CASSPQGLFTEAFF. CDR3 DNA: TGTGCCAGCAGCCCTCAGGGTCTTTTTACTGAAGCTTTCTTT.

The V and J genes are TRBV19 and TRBJ1-2, with D tentatively TRBD1 (5 bases). Germline V CDR1 and CDR2: LNHDA, SQIVND (reference sequence). This CDR3 region has 16 residues. Between the trimmed V and J ends, which lost 4 bases and 4 bases, there was a span of 19 bases. CDR3 coding DNA: TGTGCCAGTAGTAGAGCAGTCCCAAGGGGCTTCTATGGCTACACCTTC. This codes for CASSRAVPRGFYGYTF.

The chain has TRBV6-4 and TRBJ2-7, with 9 bases lining up with TRBD1. Germline lookup yields CDR1 MRHNA and CDR2 SNTAGT. J gave up 4 bases and V 6 bases, and 7 bases lay outside the gene matches. The CDR3 has 14 amino acids. CDR3 in amino acids: CASSFRDREYEQYF. CDR3 DNA sequence: TGTGCCAGCAGCTTTAGGGACAGGGAATACGAGCAGTACTTC.

This chain links TRBV5-6 with TRBJ2-5, with D possibly being TRBD1 (5 bases). Judging by the DNA end, TRBJ2-7 fits better; the J call may be wrong. There are 13 residues in the CDR3. CDR1 and CDR2 from the germline V gene are SGHDT and YYEEEE. The CDR3 spells CASRTTGHYEQYF. In nucleotides, the CDR3 is TGTGCCAGCAGGACCACCGGACACTACGAGCAGTACTTC.

J is TRBJ2-7 and V is TRBV2; 10 nucleotides align to TRBD2. The V gene end was trimmed by 2 bases and the J gene end by 6 bases; junction bases not matched to a gene: 1. This CDR3 is built from 13 residues. CDR1 is SNHLY, CDR2 FYNNEI, per germline. DNA for the CDR3: TGTGCCAGCAGTGAATTAGCGGGGGGCGAGCAGTACTTC. Translated: CASSELAGGEQYF.

The chain links TRBV25-1 to TRBJ1-1; TRBD1 matches at 7 bases. The V gene end was trimmed by 6 bases and the J gene end by 7 bases; junction bases not matched to a gene: 8. Germline assignment: CDR1 MGHDK and CDR2 SYGVNS. This CDR3 region has 13 residues. The CDR3 here is CASSLGTALEAFF. The CDR3 region has the DNA TGTGCCAGCAGCCTAGGGACAGCACTTGAAGCTTTCTTT.